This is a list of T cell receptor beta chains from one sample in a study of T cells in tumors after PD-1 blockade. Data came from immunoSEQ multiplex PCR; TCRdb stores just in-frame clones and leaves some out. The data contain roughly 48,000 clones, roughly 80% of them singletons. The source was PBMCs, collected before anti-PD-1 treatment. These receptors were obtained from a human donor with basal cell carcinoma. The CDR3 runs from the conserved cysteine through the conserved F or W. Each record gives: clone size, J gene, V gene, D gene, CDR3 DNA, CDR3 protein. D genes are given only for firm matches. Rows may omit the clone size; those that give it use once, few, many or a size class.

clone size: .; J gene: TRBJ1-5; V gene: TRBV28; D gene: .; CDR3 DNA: TGTGCCAGCAGTTTATTGTATCAGCCCCAGCATTTT; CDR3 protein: CASSLLYQPQHF
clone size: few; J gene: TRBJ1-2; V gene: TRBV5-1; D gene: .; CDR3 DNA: TGCGCCAGCAGCCGATCTACAGGGACCTATGGCTACACCTTC; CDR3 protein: CASSRSTGTYGYTF
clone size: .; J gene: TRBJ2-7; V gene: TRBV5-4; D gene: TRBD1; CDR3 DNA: TGTGCCAGCAGCTTGGGGGGACAGGGGAGATACGAGCAGTACTTC; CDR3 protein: CASSLGGQGRYEQYF
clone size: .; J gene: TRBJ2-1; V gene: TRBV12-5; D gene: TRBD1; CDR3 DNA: TGTGCTAGTGGATTAGGACAGGGGGCCAACAATGAGCAGTTCTTC; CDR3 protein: CASGLGQGANNEQFF
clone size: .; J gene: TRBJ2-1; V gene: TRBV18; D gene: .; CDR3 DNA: TGTGCCAGCTCACCCATAATGGGGGGCGCTTACAATGAGCAGTTCTTC; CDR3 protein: CASSPIMGGAYNEQFF
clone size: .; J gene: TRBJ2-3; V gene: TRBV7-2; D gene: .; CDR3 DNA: TGTGCCAGCAGCTTACGGACAAGCACAGATACGCAGTATTTT; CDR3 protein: CASSLRTSTDTQYF
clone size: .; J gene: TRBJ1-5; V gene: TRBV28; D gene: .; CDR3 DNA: TGTGCCAGCAGCCAGAGGGATCAGCCCCAGCATTTT; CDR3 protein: CASSQRDQPQHF
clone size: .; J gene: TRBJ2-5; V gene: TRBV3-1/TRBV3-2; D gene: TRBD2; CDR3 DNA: TGTGCCAGCAGCCTTGCTAGCGGGGGGGCGTTCGGGACCCAGTACTTC; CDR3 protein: CASSLASGGAFGTQYF
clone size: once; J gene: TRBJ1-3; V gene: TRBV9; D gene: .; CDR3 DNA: TGTGCCAGCTCACCTTGGGACGAGAACTCTGGAAACACCATATATTTT; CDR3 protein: CASSPWDENSGNTIYF
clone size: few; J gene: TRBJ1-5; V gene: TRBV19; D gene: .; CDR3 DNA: TGTGCCAGTAGGAACAGGGCGAATCAGCCCCAGCATTTT; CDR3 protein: CASRNRANQPQHF
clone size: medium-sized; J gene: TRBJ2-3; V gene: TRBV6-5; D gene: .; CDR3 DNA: TGTGCCAGCAGCTCAGGACTACTAGATACGCAGTATTTT; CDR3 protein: CASSSGLLDTQYF
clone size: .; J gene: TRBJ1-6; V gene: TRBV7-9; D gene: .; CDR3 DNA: TGTGCCAGCAGCTTAGGTGATATTTATTCACCCCTCCACTTT; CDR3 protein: CASSLGDIYSPLHF
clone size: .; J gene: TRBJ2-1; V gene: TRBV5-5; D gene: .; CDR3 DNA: TGTGCCAGCAGCTTGGGGCTGGCCTACAATGAGCAGTTCTTC; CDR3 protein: CASSLGLAYNEQFF
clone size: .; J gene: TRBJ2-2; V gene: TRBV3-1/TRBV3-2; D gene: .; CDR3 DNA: TGTGCCAGCAGCCTTGTACCCGGGGAGCTGTTTTTT; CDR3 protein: CASSLVPGELFF
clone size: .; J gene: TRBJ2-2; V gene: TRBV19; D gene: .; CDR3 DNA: TGTGCCAGTAGTCTCCGCCCAAATACCGGGGAGCTGTTTTTT; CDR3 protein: CASSLRPNTGELFF
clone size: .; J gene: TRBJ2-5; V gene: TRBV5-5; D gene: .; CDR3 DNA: TGTGCCAGCAGCTCCGACAGTGTTATACAAGAGACCCAGTACTTC; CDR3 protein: CASSSDSVIQETQYF
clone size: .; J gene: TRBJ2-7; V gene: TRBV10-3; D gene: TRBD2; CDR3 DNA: TGTGCCATCAGCCGGGAGGATTACGAGCAGTACTTC; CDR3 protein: CAISREDYEQYF
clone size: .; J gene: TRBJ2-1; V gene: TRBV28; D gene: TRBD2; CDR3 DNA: TGTGCCAGCAGCCAGACTAGCGGGGGGTTGAATGAGCAGTTCTTC; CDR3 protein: CASSQTSGGLNEQFF
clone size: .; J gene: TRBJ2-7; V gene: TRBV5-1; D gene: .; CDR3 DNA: TGCGCCAGCAGCTTGGCCCGGGGGTTAAGGGAAGAGCAGTACTTC; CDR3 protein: CASSLARGLREEQYF
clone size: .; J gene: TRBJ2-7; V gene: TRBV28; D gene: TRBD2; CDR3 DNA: TGTGCCAGCAGAGTGGGACTAGCATCCGAGCAGTACTTC; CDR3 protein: CASRVGLASEQYF
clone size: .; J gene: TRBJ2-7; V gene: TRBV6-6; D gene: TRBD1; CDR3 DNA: TGTGCCAGCAGTTACTCGATTGGGACAGCATCCGGGCAGTACTTC; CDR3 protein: CASSYSIGTASGQYF
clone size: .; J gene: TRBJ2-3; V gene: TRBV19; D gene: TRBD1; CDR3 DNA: TGTGCCAGTGGCTTTTTATCACAGGGGGCCACAGATACGCAGTATTTT; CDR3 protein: CASGFLSQGATDTQYF
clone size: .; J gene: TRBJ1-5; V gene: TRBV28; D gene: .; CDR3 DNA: TGTGCCAGCAGTTTGCGGGACGGGAGATATAGCAATCAGCCCCAGCATTTT; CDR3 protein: CASSLRDGRYSNQPQHF
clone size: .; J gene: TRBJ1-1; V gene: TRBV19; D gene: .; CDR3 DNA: TGTGCCAGTAGTGTTCAGACGGAGAACACTGAAGCTTTCTTT; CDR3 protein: CASSVQTENTEAFF
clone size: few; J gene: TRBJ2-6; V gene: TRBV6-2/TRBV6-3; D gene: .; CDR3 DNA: TGTGCCAGCAGTTACGAACTCTCTGGGGCCAACGTCCTGACTTTC; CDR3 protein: CASSYELSGANVLTF
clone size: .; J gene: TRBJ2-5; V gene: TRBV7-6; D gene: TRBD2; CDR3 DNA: TGTGCCAGCAGTTCCGTGGGAGGGGCGGAAGAGACCCAGTACTTC; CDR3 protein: CASSSVGGAEETQYF
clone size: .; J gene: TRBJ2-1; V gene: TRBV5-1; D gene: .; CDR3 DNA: TGCGCCAGCGGTAACCTCCACAATGAGCAGTTCTTC; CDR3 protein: CASGNLHNEQFF
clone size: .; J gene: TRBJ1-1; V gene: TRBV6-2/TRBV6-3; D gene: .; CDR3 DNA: TGTGCCAGCAGCTCCTCAGGGGTTGAAGCTTTCTTT; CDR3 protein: CASSSSGVEAFF
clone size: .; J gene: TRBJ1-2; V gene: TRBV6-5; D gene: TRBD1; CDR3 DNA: TGTGCCAGCAGTTCCTTCCCCGGGACAGGGGGTGTTGGCTACACCTTC; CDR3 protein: CASSSFPGTGGVGYTF
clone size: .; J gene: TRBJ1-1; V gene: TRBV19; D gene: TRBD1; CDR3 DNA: TGTGCCAGTAGATTAGGGGGACAGCCAGAAGCTTTCTTT; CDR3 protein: CASRLGGQPEAFF
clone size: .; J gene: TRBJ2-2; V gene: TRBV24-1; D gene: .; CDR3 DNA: TGTGCCACCAGTGATTTAGGGGGGGCTTGGAACACCGGGGAGCTGTTTTTT; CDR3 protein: CATSDLGGAWNTGELFF
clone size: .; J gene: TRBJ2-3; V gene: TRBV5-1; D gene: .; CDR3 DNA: TGCGCCAGCAGCTTCAAAGGCAGTTTAACAGATACGCAGTATTTT; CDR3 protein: CASSFKGSLTDTQYF
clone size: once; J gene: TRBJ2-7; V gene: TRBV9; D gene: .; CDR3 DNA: TGTGCCAGCAGCGTAGGGAGGGGTCTTCCGACGGGGAAGCAGTACTTC; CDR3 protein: CASSVGRGLPTGKQYF
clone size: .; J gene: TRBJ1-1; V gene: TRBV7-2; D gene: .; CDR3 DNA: TGTGCCAGCAGCTTATTGCCCGGGAACACTGAAGCTTTCTTT; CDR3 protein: CASSLLPGNTEAFF
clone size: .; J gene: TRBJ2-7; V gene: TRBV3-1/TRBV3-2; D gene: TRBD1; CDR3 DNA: TGTGCCAGCAGCTTCGGGACAGGCGACTACGAGCAGTACTTC; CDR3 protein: CASSFGTGDYEQYF
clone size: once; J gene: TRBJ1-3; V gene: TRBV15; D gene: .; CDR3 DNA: TGTGCCACCAGCAGAGAGGCTGGAAACACCATATATTTT; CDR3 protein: CATSREAGNTIYF
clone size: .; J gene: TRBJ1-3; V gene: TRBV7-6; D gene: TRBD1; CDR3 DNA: TGTGCCAGCAGCCGGGGACAGGGGGCCTCCGGAAACACCATATATTTT; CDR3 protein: CASSRGQGASGNTIYF
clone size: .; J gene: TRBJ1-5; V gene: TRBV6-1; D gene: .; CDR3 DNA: TGTGCCAGCAGTGAAGAGGCACAATATAGCAATCAGCCCCAGCATTTT; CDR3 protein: CASSEEAQYSNQPQHF
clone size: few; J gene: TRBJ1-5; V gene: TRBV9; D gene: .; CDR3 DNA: TGTGCCAGCAGCGTAGGGGGCTACAGTCAGCCCCAGCATTTT; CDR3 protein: CASSVGGYSQPQHF
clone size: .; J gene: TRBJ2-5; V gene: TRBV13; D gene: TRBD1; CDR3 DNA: TGTGCCAGCAGTTTGAGACAGGGTTCTCCAGAGACCCAGTACTTC; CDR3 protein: CASSLRQGSPETQYF
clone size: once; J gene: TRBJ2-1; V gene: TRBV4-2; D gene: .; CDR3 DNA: TGTGCCAGCAGCCAGGAGAATAGCGGAGTCTACAATGAGCAGTTCTTC; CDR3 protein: CASSQENSGVYNEQFF
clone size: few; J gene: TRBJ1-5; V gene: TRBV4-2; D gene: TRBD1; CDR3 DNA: TGTGCCAGCAGCCCGGACAGGGGCGTCAATCAGCCCCAGCATTTT; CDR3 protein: CASSPDRGVNQPQHF
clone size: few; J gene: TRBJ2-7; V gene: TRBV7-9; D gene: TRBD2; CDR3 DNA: TGTGCCAGCAGCCCCTCGGCTAGCGGGGTCTCCTACGAGCAGTACTTC; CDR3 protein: CASSPSASGVSYEQYF
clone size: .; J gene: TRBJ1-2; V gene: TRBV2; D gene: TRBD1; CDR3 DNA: TGTGCCAGCACTCCGGACAGGAACTATGGCTACACCTTC; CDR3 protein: CASTPDRNYGYTF
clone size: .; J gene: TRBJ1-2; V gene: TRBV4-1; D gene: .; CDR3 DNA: TGCGCCAGCAGCCAAGAACGTCTCCTAGGGCTAACGGCTGGCTACACCTTC; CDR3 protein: CASSQERLLGLTAGYTF
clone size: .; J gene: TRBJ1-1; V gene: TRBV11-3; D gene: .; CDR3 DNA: TGTGCCAGCAGCTTAGTCCTGAACACTGAAGCTTTCTTT; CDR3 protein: CASSLVLNTEAFF
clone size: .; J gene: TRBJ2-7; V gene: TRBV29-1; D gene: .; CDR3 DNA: TGCAGCGTTGAAGACCCTTTCCTTAGCGGAGGGAGCTCCTACGAGCAGTACTTC; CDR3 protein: CSVEDPFLSGGSSYEQYF